The TCR beta chain under discussion was sequenced for a study of cytotoxic CD8 clonotypes in ibrutinib-treated CLL. As for the study in general: Included were about 11 relapsed/refractory and roughly 15 treatment-naive patients, of whom some 18 were IGHV unmutated.

Regarding the study as a whole: Clonality rose at ibrutinib response, held steady in sustained remission, and fell toward baseline at progression.

Deep sequencing aimed at 1 in 200,000 to 1 in 1 million T cells' resolution. Produced via immunoSEQ multiplex PCR; TCRdb's table is partial and in-frame only. The sample contains roughly 220,000 clones, approximately 70% of which appear only once. Details on this clone: The antigen remains undetermined.

Sequencing used PBMCs, obtained after 12 months of ibrutinib treatment. This clonotype was sampled from a human donor with chronic lymphocytic leukemia.

This CDR3 is CASSIQAGNTEAFF. CDR3 in DNA: TGTGCCAGTAGTATTCAGGCGGGGAACACTGAAGCTTTCTTT. The rearrangement joins TRBV19 to TRBJ1-1, with D uncertain. This CDR3 has 14 amino acids. V lost 3 bases and J lost 1, with 9 bases in between. Germline CDR1 and CDR2: LNHDA and SQIVND (reference sequence).